This passage covers 28 T cell receptor beta chains from one sample sequenced in a study of post-analysis software for immune sequencing data. Study-level points and caveats: Relative to controls, patients had several TRBV segments at higher frequency, with TRBV5-6, TRBV5-1 and TRBV20-1 among these.

Unique-molecular-identifier-tagged TCR beta cDNA libraries were used. TCRdb itself ran the PCR reads through MiXCR, one entry per CDR3 protein. Of more than 500,000 distinct CDR3 sequences in the sample, roughly 34% are singletons; the top ten hold less than 6%. These TCRs' antigens remain unknown. Sequencing used blood. The receptors originated from a girl younger than 18 with multiple sclerosis.

The rearrangement links TRBV20-1 to TRBJ1-1; 8 bases match TRBD1. CDR1 and CDR2 (germline): DFQATT, SNEGSKA (reference sequence). J lost 1 base, V lost 1 base, and 2 bases had no gene match. This CDR3 has 14 amino acids. CDR3 in amino acids: CSARAGGGNTEAFF. The CDR3 bases are TGCAGTGCTAGAGCAGGGGGCGGGAACACTGAAGCTTTCTTT.

The chain uses TRBV12-3 or TRBV12-4 and TRBJ1-5; possibly TRBD1 for D (5 bases). The CDR3 has 11 residues. V dropped 3 bases and J dropped 11 bases, with 8 bases sitting between them. CDR3 coding DNA: TGTGCCAGCAGTTTCGCGGGGGCCCAGCATTTT. It encodes CASSFAGAQHF.

In this sample, this clonotype turned up a few times. The genes are TRBV20-1 and TRBJ2-1; TRBD2 matches 9 bases. The CDR3 has 17 amino acids. Unmatched junction bases numbered 11, after V lost 0 bases and J lost 5 bases. CDR1 DFQATT and CDR2 SNEGSKA come from the germline V gene (reference sequence). The DNA for the CDR3 is TGCAGTGCTAGAGATCACCCCCTAGCGGGGAGCAACAATGAGCAGTTCTTC. This codes for CSARDHPLAGSNNEQFF.

As regards this clonotype: Compared with germline, one end of the junction differs, possibly owing to a read error. The rearrangement links TRBV19 to TRBJ1-2, with D possibly TRBD1 on 5 matching bases. CDR1 is LNHDA, CDR2 SQIVND, per germline (reference sequence). The CDR3 sequence is 15 residues long. The CDR3 bases are TGCGCCAGTAGTGCCCAATCACAGGAGAACTATGGCTACACCTTC. This sequence encodes CASSAQSQENYGYTF.

This clonotype occurred a few times. The rearrangement uses TRBV20-1 and TRBJ1-5; TRBD1 matches 8 bases. The ends lost 5 bases at V and 3 bases at J; junction bases unmatched: 3. CDR1 is DFQATT and CDR2 is SNEGSKA in the germline V gene (reference sequence). The CDR3 totals 13 residues. DNA for the CDR3: TGCAGTGCTCAGGACAGGGACAATCAGCCCCAGCATTTT. The encoded protein is CSAQDRDNQPQHF.

J is TRBJ1-2 and V is TRBV14, with D hard to call. This CDR3 contains 14 residues. CDR1 and CDR2 (germline): SGHDN, FVKESK. Trimming cost V 1 base and J 7 bases, with 13 bases left between them. CDR3 coding DNA: TGTGCCAGCAGCCAAGCTGGGGTCCGGGGTGGCTACACCTTC. It is translated as CASSQAGVRGGYTF.

This clonotype was detected only a few times. CDR3 sequence reads: CSVVLRGGYEQYF. The CDR3 coding sequence is TGCAGCGTTGTCCTCCGGGGGGGCTACGAGCAGTACTTC. The chain combines TRBV29-1 with TRBJ2-4; 8 bases are shared with TRBD2. The J call is doubtful: the DNA matches TRBJ2-7 better. The CDR3 contains 13 residues. CDR1 and CDR2 from the germline V gene are SQVTM and ANQGSEA.

V is TRBV9 and J is TRBJ2-2; the match to TRBD2 covers 8 bases. Germline V gene lookup returns CDR1 SGDLS and CDR2 YYNGEE. V trimming: 2 bases; J trimming: 5 bases; junction bases outside the gene matches: 8. CDR3 length: 16 amino acids. The CDR3 region has the DNA TGTGCCAGCAGCGTCACGGGACTAGGTCGGACCGGGGAGCTGTTTTTT. Residues: CASSVTGLGRTGELFF.

Concerning this clonotype: A read error may account for a junction end that differs from germline. The chain joins TRBV5-1 to TRBJ2-7, with 10 bases lining up with TRBD1. Germline-derived CDR1 and CDR2 are SGHRS and YFSETQ. The CDR3 has 15 amino acids. The DNA of the CDR3 is TGTGCCAGCAGCAGACGGACAGGGGGATCCTACGAGCAGTACTTC. Translation gives CASSRRTGGSYEQYF.

This clonotype came up a few times. The chain joins TRBV12-3 or TRBV12-4 to TRBJ1-1; D not resolved. V lost 7 bases, J lost 4 bases, and 10 bases lay in between. The CDR3 length is 12 residues. The DNA of the CDR3 is TGTGCCAGCAACCCGTTCGGCACTGAAGCTTTCTTT. It yields the protein CASNPFGTEAFF.

This chain joins TRBV5-1 and TRBJ1-3; D is perhaps TRBD1 (6 bases). Germline CDR1 is SGHRS and CDR2 is YFSETQ. V lost 4 bases, J lost 0 bases, and 8 bases lay in between. The CDR3 is 14 amino acids. CDR3 loop: CASSDRPSGNTIYF. CDR3 nucleotides: TGCGCCAGCAGCGACAGGCCCTCTGGAAACACCATATATTTT. Drawing the rest from reference TRBV5-1 and TRBJ1-3, the complete variable domain is KAGVTQTPRYLIKTRGQQVTLSCSPISGHRSVSWYQQTPGQGLQFLFEYFSETQRNKGNFPGRFSGRQFSNSRSEMNVSTLELGDSALYLCASSDRPSGNTIYFGEGSWLTVV.

The CDR3 spells CASSPRTGGRPNEKLFF. CDR3 in DNA: TGTGCCAGCAGTCCGCGGACAGGGGGGAGGCCTAATGAAAAACTGTTTTTT. V and J are TRBV27 and TRBJ1-4; 10 bases match TRBD1. The trim removed 5 bases at V and 3 bases at J, leaving 9 bases unmatched. The CDR3 is made up of 17 amino acids. Germline-derived CDR1 and CDR2 are MNHEY and SMNVEV (reference sequence). The full variable domain, its missing parts supplied by reference TRBV27 and TRBJ1-4, is EAQVTQNPRYLITVTGKKLTVTCSQNMNHEYMSWYRQDPGLGLRQIYYSMNVEVTDKGDVPEGYKVSRKEKRNFPLILESPSPNQTSLYFCASSPRTGGRPNEKLFFGSGTQLSVL.

A few counts support this clonotype. The chain employs TRBV11-2 and TRBJ1-2; 8 bases are a match to TRBD1. Germline CDR1 is SGHAT and CDR2 is FQNNGV. The CDR3 runs to 15 residues. The ends lost 0 bases at V and 7 bases at J; junction bases unmatched: 7. This chain's CDR3 is CASSLEDRAVGGYTF. CDR3 sequence (DNA): TGTGCCAGCAGCTTAGAGGACAGGGCGGTGGGTGGCTACACCTTC.

The chain uses TRBV7-9 and TRBJ1-1; 7 positions match TRBD1. The germline V gene encodes CDR1 SEHNR and CDR2 FQNEAQ (reference sequence). This CDR3 contains 14 residues. Losses at the gene ends were 4 bases for V and 4 bases for J; bases not matched to a gene: 6. CDR3 protein: CASSSRGGITEAFF. In DNA, the CDR3 is TGTGCCAGCAGCTCGCGAGGGGGCATCACTGAAGCTTTCTTT.

CDR3 nucleotide sequence: TGTGCCAGCAGCTTAGTGACTAGCCTAAACTATGAGCAGTACTTC. This codes for CASSLVTSLNYEQYF. This chain connects TRBV7-9 to TRBJ2-5; TRBD2 matches 7 bases. Germline V gene sequence: CDR1 SEHNR, CDR2 FQNEAQ (reference sequence). This CDR3 is 15 amino acids long. The V segment lost 1 base and the J segment 11 bases; nucleotides outside the gene matches: 13.

This clonotype was seen a handful of times. The chain has TRBV7-9 and TRBJ1-1; 11 bases match TRBD1. The CDR3 extends over 15 amino acids. The germline V gene encodes CDR1 SEHNR and CDR2 FQNEAQ (reference sequence). Trimming removed 2 bases from V and 6 bases from J; junction bases left unmatched: 5. The CDR3, as DNA: TGTGCCAGCAGCTTAATCCCGGGACAGGGGGCTGAAGCTTTCTTT. Its protein product is CASSLIPGQGAEAFF.

V gene TRBV5-1 combines with J gene TRBJ2-7, with D tentatively TRBD2 (6 bases). Germline V CDR1 and CDR2: SGHRS, YFSETQ. The CDR3 contains 15 residues. The V end was cut by 0 bases, the J end by 1 base, with 11 bases between. The CDR3: CASSLAGGKSYEQYF. The CDR3 coding sequence is TGCGCCAGCAGCTTGGCCGGGGGTAAATCCTACGAGCAGTACTTC.

This clonotype was counted only a few times. V usage is TRBV20-1 and J usage is TRBJ2-5; 9 bases match TRBD2. CDR3 length: 15 residues. With 2 bases clipped from V and 5 bases from J, the junction kept 9 bases outside the gene matches. CDR1 and CDR2 from the germline V gene are DFQATT and SNEGSKA (reference sequence). CDR3 DNA sequence: TGCAGTGCTAGATTCGGAGCGGGGGGCTGGGAGACCCAGTACTTC. It specifies CSARFGAGGWETQYF.

This clonotype was seen a handful of times. The chain is built from TRBV6-1 and TRBJ1-5, with 7 bases matching TRBD1. With 10 bases clipped from V and 7 bases from J, the junction kept 10 bases outside the gene matches. This CDR3 is 13 amino acids long. Germline V gives CDR1 MNHNS, CDR2 SASEGT. The CDR3 DNA reads TGTGCCACCGCTGCCCTCAGGGGGCAGCCCCAGCATTTT. Its protein is CATAALRGQPQHF.

The sample holds a few counts of this clonotype. One end of the junction varies from germline; a read error may be responsible. J is TRBJ2-7 and V is TRBV4-1, with 10 bases that match TRBD2. The J call is uncertain, as TRBJ2-5 better fits the DNA end. The CDR3 spans 16 residues. CDR1 MGHRA and CDR2 YSYEKL come from the germline V gene. The CDR3 spells CASSQDKRGGGETQYF. The CDR3 DNA is TGTGCCAGCAGCCAAGATAAGCGGGGGGGCGGGGAGACCCAGTACTTC.

This clonotype was detected a few times. The chain has TRBV27 and TRBJ2-5; D possibly uses TRBD1 or TRBD2 (5 bases each). V dropped 4 bases and J dropped 0 bases, with 18 bases sitting between them. The CDR3 runs 17 residues. CDR1 MNHEY and CDR2 SMNVEV come from the germline V gene (reference sequence). CDR3: CASSSRWAGTHQETQYF. The DNA for the CDR3 is TGTGCCAGCAGTTCTCGGTGGGCAGGGACCCACCAAGAGACCCAGTACTTC.

The rearrangement uses TRBV12-5 and TRBJ1-1; TRBD1 matches at 8 bases. CDR3 length: 13 amino acids. Trimming took 9 bases from V and 4 from J; bases not matched to a gene: 7. Per germline, CDR1 LGHNT and CDR2 FRNRAP. The CDR3 reads CARASQGVTEAFF. The DNA for the CDR3 is TGTGCTAGGGCCTCACAGGGGGTCACTGAAGCTTTCTTT.

This clonotype has a handful of counts. V gene TRBV11-2 combines with J gene TRBJ2-4, with unresolved D. The end of the DNA aligns better with TRBJ2-7, so the J call may be wrong. The germline V gene encodes CDR1 SGHAT and CDR2 FQNNGV. The CDR3 totals 15 residues. CDR3 region: CASSPFGPERSEQYF. CDR3 bases: TGTGCCAGCAGCCCGTTCGGCCCCGAAAGGTCCGAGCAGTACTTC.

Notes on this clonotype: A read error may explain this, as a much larger clone is one base away. The genes are TRBV12-3 or TRBV12-4 and TRBJ2-1, with 12 bases lining up with TRBD2. The J call may not be correct, given that the DNA end is closer to TRBJ2-7. The CDR3 consists of 16 residues. CDR3 sequence: CASSFRTSGGYNEQYF. The CDR3 coding sequence is TGTGCCAGCAGTTTCCGCACTAGCGGGGGGTACAATGAGCAGTACTTC.

This clonotype was detected a few times. This sequence joins TRBV5-1 and TRBJ2-7; D is undetermined. From germline, CDR1 is SGHRS and CDR2 YFSETQ. The CDR3 length is 13 residues. V was trimmed by 0 bases and J by 3 bases, leaving 7 bases between them. The CDR3: CASSLDWGYEQYF. In DNA, the CDR3 is TGCGCCAGCAGCTTGGATTGGGGCTACGAGCAGTACTTC.

With regard to this clonotype: The junction differs from germline at one of its ends, possibly a read error. The genes are TRBV6-5 and TRBJ1-4, with 7 nucleotides matching TRBD1. The CDR3 is 16 amino acids. Germline V gene data show CDR1 as MNHEY and CDR2 as SVGAGI. The CDR3 protein is CASSPGQAATNEKLCF. CDR3 sequence (DNA): TGTGCCAGCAGTCCTGGACAGGCCGCAACTAATGAAAAACTGTGTTTT.

This chain joins TRBV28 and TRBJ1-6; D ambiguous. This CDR3 region has 17 residues. V gave up 3 bases and J gave up 9 bases, with 21 bases separating them. Per the germline V gene, CDR1 is MDHEN and CDR2 is SYDVKM. CDR3 coding DNA: TGTGCCAGCAGTTTGATTAGAGGAAGACGGCCCAGTTCACCCCTCCACTTT. Its protein product is CASSLIRGRRPSSPLHF. The full variable domain, in which reference TRBV28 and TRBJ1-6 provide the parts outside the CDR3, is DVKVTQSSRYLVKRTGEKVFLECVQDMDHENMFWYRQDPGLGLRLIYFSYDVKMKEKGDIPEGYSVSREKKERFSLILESASTNQTSMYLCASSLIRGRRPSSPLHFGNGTRLTVT.

Of note for this clonotype: A read error may account for a junction end that differs from germline. The rearrangement joins TRBV11-3 to TRBJ1-2; D not resolved. Germline CDR1 and CDR2: SGHNT and YENEEA. The CDR3 covers 14 residues. CDR3: CASSFIRPDYGYTF. The CDR3 DNA reads as TGCGCCAGCAGCTTTATACGGCCAGACTATGGCTACACCTTC. Based on the CDR3 plus reference TRBV11-3 and TRBJ1-2, the full variable domain is EAGVVQSPRYKIIEKKQPVAFWCNPISGHNTLYWYLQNLGQGPELLIRYENEEAVDDSQLPKDRFSAERLKGVDSTLKIQPAELGDSAVYLCASSFIRPDYGYTFGSGTRLTVV.